Each of the 19 T cell receptor beta chains below was sequenced from the same sample in a study of T cell clonotyping in hematopoietic cell transplantation. Data came from immunoSEQ multiplex PCR; TCRdb stores just in-frame clones and leaves some out. The sample has over 10,000 clones, under 50% seen once. Sequencing was done on a sample of peripheral blood mononuclear cells. Receptors originate from a middle-aged man in good health. Some clones in this sample may be carry-over from other donors' samples.

This clone has just a few counts. The chain has TRBV27 and TRBJ2-2; D is uncertain. The ends were cut back, 4 bases at V and 2 bases at J, with 5 bases in the middle. CDR1 and CDR2 from the germline V gene are MNHEY and SMNVEV (reference sequence). The CDR3 runs to 13 residues. The CDR3 DNA follows: TGTGCCAGCAGTTACGGAAACACCGGGGAGCTGTTTTTT. Encoded protein: CASSYGNTGELFF.

This clone has just a few counts. This rearrangement joins TRBV6-6 to TRBJ2-5; TRBD1 or TRBD2 may be the D gene (5 bases each). Trimming took off 7 bases at V and 5 bases at J, with 14 bases between the two ends. This CDR3 region has 13 residues. Germline CDR1 and CDR2: MNHNY and SVGAGI (reference sequence). CDR3 in amino acids: CASKGSAQETQYF. The CDR3 DNA follows: TGTGCCAGCAAGGGGAGTGCTCAGGAGACCCAGTACTTC.

The chain joins TRBV5-1 to TRBJ2-2, with D perhaps TRBD1 (5 bases). The V and J ends lost 4 bases and 1 base respectively, with 11 bases between them. The CDR3 is 15 residues long. Germline assignment: CDR1 SGHRS and CDR2 YFSETQ. In nucleotides, the CDR3 is TGCGCCAGCAGCCCACAGGTGGAGAACACCGGGGAGCTGTTTTTT. Amino acid sequence: CASSPQVENTGELFF.

V gene TRBV15 combines with J gene TRBJ1-2; D gene unclear. The length of the CDR3 is 13 residues. V lost 3 bases, J lost 2 bases, and 7 bases lay in between. Germline V CDR1 and CDR2: LNHNV, YYDKDF (reference sequence). CDR3 region: CATSRVANYGYTF. In DNA form, the CDR3 reads TGTGCCACCAGCAGGGTGGCGAACTATGGCTACACCTTC.

This chain connects TRBV29-1 to TRBJ2-7; the D call may be TRBD1 or TRBD2 (5 bases each). The CDR3 loop spans 14 amino acids. The germline CDR1 and CDR2 sequences are SQVTM and ANQGSEA. With 7 bases removed from V and 3 bases from J, the gap between germline ends came to 19 bases. CDR3 sequence (DNA): TGCAGCGCCACTAGTCCCAGTGACAGCTACGAGCAGTACTTC. Translation gives CSATSPSDSYEQYF.

This chain uses TRBV5-1 with TRBJ2-7; possible D gene TRBD1, 6 bases. Trimming removed 7 bases at V and 1 base at J, with 9 bases between. The germline CDR1 and CDR2 sequences are SGHRS and YFSETQ. The CDR3 spans 12 residues. The CDR3 is CASGRGSYEQYF. The CDR3 nucleotides are TGCGCCAGCGGCAGGGGATCCTACGAGCAGTACTTC.

The J gene is TRBJ2-1, the V gene TRBV30; 14 nucleotides align to TRBD2. The CDR3 has 17 amino acids. Germline-derived CDR1 and CDR2 are GTSNPN and SVGIG (reference sequence). After removal of 7 bases from V and 2 bases from J, the junction contained 10 bases not matched to a gene. The CDR3 DNA sequence: TGTGCCTACACGAGGGGACTAGCGGGAGTCGCCTACAATGAGCAGTTCTTC. Residues: CAYTRGLAGVAYNEQFF. Full variable domain (missing parts from reference TRBV30 and TRBJ2-1): SQTIHQWPATLVQPVGSPLSLECTVEGTSNPNLYWYRQAAGRGLQLLFYSVGIGQISSEVPQNLSASRPQDRQFILSSKKLLLSDSGFYLCAYTRGLAGVAYNEQFFGPGTRLTVL.

The chain carries TRBV4-3 and TRBJ1-2; D gene unclear. This CDR3 comprises 14 residues. V was cut by 4 bases and J by 4 bases, with 13 bases left in between. The germline gives CDR1 LGHNA, CDR2 YSLEER. This CDR3 is CASSPGIVGYGYTF. CDR3 coding DNA: TGCGCCAGCAGCCCGGGCATAGTCGGCTATGGCTACACCTTC.

The chain links TRBV5-1 to TRBJ2-3, with 12 nucleotides matching TRBD1. Germline CDR1 is SGHRS and CDR2 is YFSETQ. Trimming at V came to 4 bases and at J to 0 bases, leaving 3 bases not matched to a gene. CDR3 length equals 16 residues. This CDR3 is CASSGGTGGSTDTQYF. CDR3 nucleotide sequence: TGCGCCAGCAGCGGTGGGACAGGGGGCAGCACAGATACGCAGTATTTT.

The chain combines TRBV5-4 with TRBJ2-6; maybe TRBD1 (6 bases). Trimming shortened V by 0 bases and J by 2 bases, and 12 bases separated the two germline ends. Germline assignment: CDR1 SGHNT and CDR2 YYREEE (reference sequence). The CDR3 contains 17 residues. The DNA for the CDR3 is TGTGCCAGCAGCTTGGGTTCTAACAGGGCTGGGGCCAACGTCCTGACTTTC. Translating it yields CASSLGSNRAGANVLTF.

This clone was counted a few times. CDR3 coding DNA: TGTGCCAGCAGCTTAGGGGTTTGGTACGACGAGCAGTACTTC. This gives the protein CASSLGVWYDEQYF. This chain links TRBV7-2 with TRBJ2-7; no clear D. Per germline, CDR1 SGHTA and CDR2 FQGNSA. The V end lost 1 base, the J end lost 5 bases, and 12 bases lay between the germline ends. The CDR3 has 14 amino acids.

There are a few counts of this clone. The chain joins TRBV7-2 to TRBJ2-7; D not resolved. The CDR3 extends over 13 amino acids. Germline V gene data show CDR1 as SGHTA and CDR2 as FQGNSA. Trimming removed 1 base at V and 0 bases at J, with 4 bases between. In nucleotides, the CDR3 is TGTGCCAGCAGCTTAGGGCGCTCCTACGAGCAGTACTTC. The encoded protein is CASSLGRSYEQYF.

This clone was observed a handful of times. V usage is TRBV30 and J usage is TRBJ2-3; 7 nucleotides agree with TRBD2. The CDR3 totals 15 residues. V dropped 2 bases and J dropped 2; count of bases not matched to a gene: 7. In germline, CDR1 is GTSNPN, CDR2 SVGIG (reference sequence). CDR3: CAWSSLADDTDTQYF. For the CDR3, the DNA is TGTGCCTGGAGTAGCCTAGCGGACGACACAGATACGCAGTATTTT.

The chain employs TRBV6-5 and TRBJ1-1; a weak D match, TRBD1 (5 bases). The CDR3 length is 13 residues. CDR1 and CDR2 (germline): MNHEY, SVGAGI. V dropped 3 bases and J dropped 6 bases, with 11 bases sitting between them. CDR3 DNA sequence: TGTGCCAGCAGTTATGCAGGGCCCGCTGAAGCTTTCTTT. It yields the protein CASSYAGPAEAFF.

V and J are TRBV25-1 and TRBJ1-1; D might be TRBD1 (5 bases). The CDR3 has 14 amino acids. Germline V CDR1 and CDR2: MGHDK, SYGVNS. Trimming removed 8 bases from V and 1 base from J, with 14 bases in between. For the CDR3, the DNA is TGTGCCAGCCAGCCCCACGGACAGAACACTGAAGCTTTCTTT. Translation: CASQPHGQNTEAFF.

The CDR3 coding sequence is TGTGCCTGGAGTCCCGGGACACTTATAGCTTTCTTT. Amino acid sequence: CAWSPGTLIAFF. J is TRBJ1-1 and V is TRBV30, with a possible D match to TRBD1 (6 bases). The CDR3 extends over 12 amino acids. CDR1 and CDR2 (germline): GTSNPN, SVGIG (reference sequence). Trimming shortened V by 2 bases and J by 10 bases, and 14 bases separated the two germline ends. Full variable domain (rest looked up from reference TRBV30 and TRBJ1-1): SQTIHQWPATLVQPVGSPLSLECTVEGTSNPNLYWYRQAAGRGLQLLFYSVGIGQISSEVPQNLSASRPQDRQFILSSKKLLLSDSGFYLCAWSPGTLIAFFGQGTRLTVV.

The chain uses TRBV30 and TRBJ2-5; weak D call: TRBD2 (5 bases). The germline V gene encodes CDR1 GTSNPN and CDR2 SVGIG (reference sequence). CDR3 length: 15 residues. V was trimmed by 2 bases and J by 4 bases, leaving 17 bases between them. In DNA, the CDR3 is TGTGCCTGGAGTATCCTAGCTGGTTTAGGAGAGACCCAGTACTTC. Protein sequence: CAWSILAGLGETQYF.

The chain links TRBV9 to TRBJ1-2; the D is unclear. Germline assignment: CDR1 SGDLS and CDR2 YYNGEE. The CDR3 sequence is 15 residues long. Trimming stripped 0 bases from V and 0 bases from J, with 9 bases between. This chain's CDR3 is CASSVEGTANYGYTF. CDR3 in DNA: TGTGCCAGCAGCGTAGAAGGAACAGCTAACTATGGCTACACCTTC.

The chain uses TRBV30 and TRBJ2-7, with D perhaps matching TRBD1 (6 bases). Germline CDR1 and CDR2: GTSNPN and SVGIG (reference sequence). V dropped 3 bases and J dropped 4 bases, with 7 bases sitting between them. The CDR3 contains 11 residues. CDR3 coding DNA: TGTGCCTGGAGAGACAGGTACGAGCAGTACTTC. Translated, it gives CAWRDRYEQYF.